The rows below give T cell receptor delta chains drawn from one sample of a study of gamma-delta chains in newborns, infants, children. TCRdb repeated clone calling on the reads with CATT. The data show some 11,000 delta-chain clones, approximately 3.6% seen once. The sequenced sample was blood. These receptors were collected from a child who was a newborn, infant or young child, either healthy, febrile or measles-vaccinated (not recorded which). The conserved cysteine and the conserved F or W are not part of the CDR3 here. A D gene is named only where the DNA matches it firmly.

v_gene: TRDV3
d_gene: -
CDR3aa: ALRPFRYTAGYTDKLI

v_gene: TRDV1
d_gene: TRDD3
CDR3aa: ALGGPYVLGDCTDKLI

v_gene: TRDV1
d_gene: TRDD3
CDR3aa: ALGELGSYLTDPHTGGYTDKLI

v_gene: TRDV2
d_gene: -
CDR3aa: ACGPWGRSMETAQLF

v_gene: TRDV2
d_gene: TRDD3
CDR3aa: ACDPYWGNYTDKLI

v_gene: TRDV1
d_gene: -
CDR3aa: ALAEPFKDLTDKLI

v_gene: TRDV2
d_gene: TRDD3
CDR3aa: ACDTLRVLGDTVSLI

v_gene: TRDV3
d_gene: TRDD3
CDR3aa: AFSFPERGIPSTYTDKLI

v_gene: TRDV1
d_gene: -
CDR3aa: ALGEPGKQRPPSLPLGVHTDKLI

v_gene: TRDV1
d_gene: TRDD2
CDR3aa: ALGEAPSYYRPGADTDKLI

v_gene: TRDV2
d_gene: TRDD3
CDR3aa: ACDSMVRTGAKSTDKLI

v_gene: TRDV2
d_gene: TRDD3
CDR3aa: ACDHVLGDGDPSTDKLI

v_gene: TRDV2
d_gene: TRDD3
CDR3aa: ACDTGSRSIGVGDTSVTDKLI

v_gene: TRDV1
d_gene: TRDD3
CDR3aa: ALGERFGDSTDKLI

v_gene: TRDV1
d_gene: -
CDR3aa: ALGELIPLFARGYTDGTDKLI

v_gene: TRDV2
d_gene: TRDD3
CDR3aa: ACDTVGDADKLI

v_gene: TRAV29/DV5
d_gene: -
CDR3aa: AARPRFLAFKLI

v_gene: TRDV2
d_gene: -
CDR3aa: ACDGLGNDKLI

v_gene: TRDV2
d_gene: TRDD3
CDR3aa: ACDTLPRRDTRGQLT

v_gene: TRDV1
d_gene: -
CDR3aa: ALGELILRKWGTDKLI

v_gene: TRDV1
d_gene: TRDD3
CDR3aa: ALGEPGVYWGDLGTWDTRQMF

v_gene: TRDV2
d_gene: -
CDR3aa: ACDPVAWGTDKLI

v_gene: TRDV2
d_gene: -
CDR3aa: ACDNPGNGPSSWDTRQMF

v_gene: TRDV2
d_gene: TRDD3
CDR3aa: ACDTVLGSSWDTRQMF

v_gene: TRDV2
d_gene: TRDD3
CDR3aa: ACDTVRIRTDKPI

v_gene: TRDV1
d_gene: TRDD3
CDR3aa: ALGEPPHRRTVLGDRGHKLI

v_gene: TRDV1
d_gene: -
CDR3aa: ALGELSYVEDRFIDKLI

v_gene: TRDV1
d_gene: TRDD3
CDR3aa: ALGGGLRSYWGKTGTDKLI

v_gene: TRDV2
d_gene: -
CDR3aa: ACDTISGDKLI

v_gene: TRDV2
d_gene: -
CDR3aa: ACDTLSTSWDTRQMF

v_gene: TRDV2
d_gene: TRDD3
CDR3aa: ACDSGGYRRADKLI

v_gene: TRDV1
d_gene: -
CDR3aa: ALGEGRVWLTRYTDKLI

v_gene: TRDV2
d_gene: -
CDR3aa: ACDGRGKHYTDKLI

v_gene: TRDV1
d_gene: TRDD3
CDR3aa: ALGERWGISKSTDKLI

v_gene: TRDV1
d_gene: -
CDR3aa: ALGEIWDKLI

v_gene: TRDV1
d_gene: -
CDR3aa: ALGEPKKTPTDKLI

v_gene: TRDV3
d_gene: -
CDR3aa: AFFLGGVDKLI

v_gene: TRDV1
d_gene: -
CDR3aa: ALGPRLPILLGIPRADKLI

v_gene: TRDV2
d_gene: -
CDR3aa: ACDTLRPYTDKLI

v_gene: TRDV2
d_gene: -
CDR3aa: ACERITAQLF

v_gene: TRDV1
d_gene: -
CDR3aa: ALGEVLPPRIRPTDKLI

v_gene: TRDV1
d_gene: TRDD3
CDR3aa: ALGERITGWNWGISHKLI

v_gene: TRDV1
d_gene: TRDD3
CDR3aa: ALGEGYILGGLSDKLI

v_gene: TRDV1
d_gene: TRDD3
CDR3aa: ALGGTISCVVGDLGTDKLI

v_gene: TRDV1
d_gene: TRDD3
CDR3aa: ALGELLGESYPNDKLI

v_gene: TRDV1
d_gene: -
CDR3aa: ALGAPTVPGGPRGRLI

v_gene: TRDV2
d_gene: -
CDR3aa: ACDTVGDSSWDTRQMF

v_gene: TRDV2
d_gene: -
CDR3aa: ACDTFGSSAWDTRQMF

v_gene: TRDV1
d_gene: -
CDR3aa: ALGPPPVGGQYTDKLI

v_gene: TRDV2
d_gene: TRDD3
CDR3aa: ACDTGELGDTRSWDTRQMF

v_gene: TRDV1
d_gene: TRDD3
CDR3aa: ALGEGRRGRHGGGLHSRTGGYADKLI

v_gene: TRDV1
d_gene: -
CDR3aa: ALGDLFLQRYTDKLI

v_gene: TRDV1
d_gene: TRDD3
CDR3aa: ALGELTWGIPSKLI

v_gene: TRDV2
d_gene: -
CDR3aa: ACDSTGSSWDTRQMF

v_gene: TRDV3
d_gene: -
CDR3aa: AFLARRGKRTDKLI

v_gene: TRDV1
d_gene: -
CDR3aa: ALGEGSVLPKYTDKLI

v_gene: TRDV1
d_gene: TRDD3
CDR3aa: ALGELGFPVWGIWDKLI

v_gene: TRDV1
d_gene: TRDD3
CDR3aa: ALGGQLGDTNLVGDYTDKLI

v_gene: TRAV29/DV5
d_gene: -
CDR3aa: AATFFPTPRDTYTDKLI

v_gene: TRDV2
d_gene: TRDD3
CDR3aa: ACDTVRGIPRYQSTDKLI